This T cell receptor (beta chain) was identified in a study of T cell responses to AZD1222 COVID-19 vaccine. Study-level information: It was second doses at about 4 or about 12 weeks that were pooled. Overall study results and limits: Donor demographics were predominantly white British with a female majority; clonal diversity may be underestimated.

Profiled with immunoSEQ multiplex PCR; TCRdb holds only in-frame clones, not every one. The table lists 100,000 to 120,000 clones, 70% to 90% of them singletons. A word on this clone: Antigen unknown.

CDR1 and CDR2 from the germline V gene are KGHSH and LQKENI. The V gene lost 3 bases and the J gene lost 0 bases, with 9 bases spanning the gap. CDR3 length: 14 residues. The chain has TRBV18 and TRBJ2-7, with D unresolved. Sequencing was performed on peripheral blood, taken on day 0 of AZD1222 vaccination. This clonotype was sampled from an adult in good health. The CDR3 spells CASSPVGLSYEQYF. CDR3 sequence (DNA): TGTGCCAGCTCACCGGTCGGGCTCTCCTACGAGCAGTACTTC.